The rows below give T cell receptor beta chains drawn from one sample of a study of tumor-infiltrating lymphocytes in glioblastoma multiforme. TCRdb redid the calling of the multiplex PCR reads with MiXCR, one entry per CDR3 protein. The table has 25,000 to 35,000 distinct CDR3 sequences, roughly 64% seen once. The sequenced sample consisted of brain tumor tissue. The receptors originated from a male donor with glioblastoma. CDR3s include the opening cysteine and the closing phenylalanine or tryptophan. Each record gives: V gene, D gene, J gene, clone size, CDR3 DNA, CDR3 protein. The D gene is left open where the match is weak. Not every row has a clone size; where given, it reads once, few, many or a size class.

TRBV24-1,-,TRBJ2-2,few,TGTGCCACCAGTGATTTGGACAGCCGGGGTACCGGGGAGCTGTTTTTT,CATSDLDSRGTGELFF
TRBV7-8,-,TRBJ1-1,-,TGTGCCAGCATCTTAGGGGGCACTGAAGCTTTCTTT,CASILGGTEAFF
TRBV28,-,TRBJ1-3,many,TGTGCCAGCACCACCCCACGGGGGCAGTTCTCTGGAAACACCATATATTTT,CASTTPRGQFSGNTIYF
TRBV13,-,TRBJ1-1,many,TGTGCCAGCTCCAGACAGATCATGAACACTGAAGCTTTCTTT,CASSRQIMNTEAFF
TRBV28,-,TRBJ2-7,many,TGTGCCAGCAGTAAAAGGGGGTTCGAGCAGTACTTC,CASSKRGFEQYF
TRBV20-1,-,TRBJ2-3,-,TGCAGTGCCCAGCGCACAGATACGCAGTATTTT,CSAQRTDTQYF
TRBV29-1,-,TRBJ1-6,few,TGCAGCGTTGCCAGGGAAAGAGAATCGCCCCCCCACTTT,CSVARERESPPHF
TRBV10-2,TRBD2,TRBJ2-2,few,TGCGCCAGCAGTGGATCTAGCGGGGCCGGGGAGCTGTTTTTT,CASSGSSGAGELFF
TRBV13,TRBD1,TRBJ1-2,many,TGTGCCAGCAGCTTATTTTCGACAGGGGGTACCTATGGCTACACCTTC,CASSLFSTGGTYGYTF
TRBV6-1,-,TRBJ2-7,many,TGTGCCAGCATGAGCAGGGGCGGGTACGAGCAGTACTTC,CASMSRGGYEQYF
TRBV20-1,-,TRBJ2-3,medium-sized,TGCAGTGCTAGGTCCAGGGGAAGGAGCACAGATACGCAGTATTTT,CSARSRGRSTDTQYF
TRBV7-9,TRBD1,TRBJ1-2,few,TGTGCCAGCAGCTTAGCCCTTCCCGGGACAGGGAATGGCTACACCTTC,CASSLALPGTGNGYTF
TRBV6-5,TRBD2,TRBJ2-1,many,TGTGCCAGCAGTTACTCTACTAGCGGGAGCAATGAGCAGTTCTTC,CASSYSTSGSNEQFF
TRBV29-1,-,TRBJ2-7,medium-sized,TGCAGCGTTGAGGATTACTACGAGCAGTACTTC,CSVEDYYEQYF
TRBV29-1,-,TRBJ1-1,-,TGCAGTATTTCCGGGGCAGGGGAAACTGAAGCTTTCTTT,CSISGAGETEAFF
TRBV5-1,-,TRBJ2-3,many,TGCGCCAGCAGCCGGGACTTGGTGGATACGCAGTATTTT,CASSRDLVDTQYF
TRBV20-1,-,TRBJ1-4,many,TGCAGTGCCCTCATCCCCTGGGCAGGGGAACTGTTTTTT,CSALIPWAGELFF
TRBV20-1,-,TRBJ1-1,-,TGCAGTGCCAGAGAGGGGATTTGGACTGAAGCTTTATTT,CSAREGIWTEALF
TRBV6-2/TRBV6-3,-,TRBJ1-5,few,TGTGCCAGCAGTTACGAAGGGGTAAATCAGCCCCAGCATTTT,CASSYEGVNQPQHF
TRBV5-4,TRBD2,TRBJ2-3,-,TGTGCCAGCAGCCAACTAGCGGGAGGAGATACGAAGTATTTC,CASSQLAGGDTKYF
TRBV14,-,TRBJ2-1,many,TGTGCCAGCAGACGAGGACGGTACAATGAGCAGTTCTTC,CASRRGRYNEQFF
TRBV20-1,TRBD2,TRBJ2-7,-,TGCAGTGCTACTAGCGGGGTCTACGAGCAGTACTTC,CSATSGVYEQYF
TRBV11-2,TRBD1,TRBJ2-7,-,TGTGCCAGCAGCCCGGGACAGGGCCGCTACGTGCAGTATTTC,CASSPGQGRYVQYF
TRBV2,-,TRBJ2-3,few,TGTGCCAGCAGCGGGGACTCCCGCACAGATACGCAGTATTTT,CASSGDSRTDTQYF
TRBV10-3,-,TRBJ1-2,-,TGTGCCTTCAGTGACCCCACGCCACGGGGGGAATATGGCTACACCTTC,CAFSDPTPRGEYGYTF
TRBV2,TRBD2,TRBJ2-3,-,TGTGCCAGTCAGCGGGAGCTCCTGACAGATACGCAGTATTTT,CASQRELLTDTQYF
TRBV30,-,TRBJ2-7,many,TGTGCCTGGAGTCCCTCGGGAGCGGCCTACGAGCAGTACTTC,CAWSPSGAAYEQYF
TRBV5-6,-,TRBJ2-1,-,TGTGCCAGCAGCACCTTTAAGGGAGATAGCATTGAACAGTTCTTC,CASSTFKGDSIEQFF
TRBV20-1,-,TRBJ2-2,-,TGCAGTGCTACTGCACCGCAGAACACCGGGGAGCTGTTTTTT,CSATAPQNTGELFF
TRBV6-6,TRBD2,TRBJ2-7,many,TGTGCCAGCAGTGCAGGAACTAGCGGGACCTCCTACGAGCAGTACTTC,CASSAGTSGTSYEQYF
TRBV7-9,TRBD1,TRBJ1-5,few,TGTGCCAGCAGCCCGGGACAGGGGGTCATGAGTCAGCCCCAGCATTTT,CASSPGQGVMSQPQHF
TRBV6-5,-,TRBJ2-3,medium-sized,TGTGCCAGCAGTTCCCCGGTGGAGAGCACAGATACGCAGTATTTT,CASSSPVESTDTQYF
TRBV30,TRBD1,TRBJ2-7,few,TGTGCCTGGAGTGTAGGCAGGGGGCTGCTCGAGCAGTACTTC,CAWSVGRGLLEQYF
TRBV6-5,TRBD1,TRBJ2-7,many,TGTGCCAGCAGAGAAGACAGGGGGAGCGAGCAGTACTTC,CASREDRGSEQYF
TRBV28,-,TRBJ1-4,-,TGTGCCAGCCAGGGGACTGATGCAACTAATGAAAAACTGCTTTTT,CASQGTDATNEKLLF
TRBV20-1,TRBD2,TRBJ2-1,few,TGCAGTGCTAGAGATGAATGGACTAGCGGGCGAAGCTCCTACAATGAGCAGTTCTTC,CSARDEWTSGRSSYNEQFF
TRBV4-2,-,TRBJ2-5,-,TGTGCCAGCAGTCAAGAGGGGTACGGGGGAGAGACCCAGCACTTC,CASSQEGYGGETQHF
TRBV28,TRBD1,TRBJ2-7,few,TGTGCCAGCAGTGAGCGGACAGGGGACTCCTACGAGCAGTATTTC,CASSERTGDSYEQYF
TRBV6-5,-,TRBJ1-1,-,TGTGCCAGCAGCCAGGTCTTGAACACCGAAGCTTCCTTT,CASSQVLNTEASF
TRBV6-5,-,TRBJ2-7,-,TGTGCCAGCAGTCTAGGGACTTACTCCTGCGAGCAGTATTTC,CASSLGTYSCEQYF
TRBV12-5,-,TRBJ1-4,-,TGTGCTAATGGTTTGGTCGGGACAACTAATGAAAAACTGTTTTTT,CANGLVGTTNEKLFF
TRBV29-1,TRBD2,TRBJ2-2,-,TGCAGCGCTATAGCGGGGTCTCACACCGGGGAGCTGTTTTTT,CSAIAGSHTGELFF
TRBV6-5,-,TRBJ2-1,-,TGTGCCAGCAGCCTGCTAGCACGGAACTACGATGAGCAGTTCTTC,CASSLLARNYDEQFF
TRBV6-2/TRBV6-3,-,TRBJ2-2,-,TGTGCCAGCAGTTACTCAGGGGGCGCGACCGGGGGGCTGTTTTTC,CASSYSGGATGGLFF
TRBV11-2,-,TRBJ2-3,few,TGTGCCAGCAGCCCACTCCGATCAGGGGTAGCAGATACGCAGTATTTT,CASSPLRSGVADTQYF
TRBV20-1,-,TRBJ2-7,-,TGCAGTGCTAGTTCGGAGACGTCCGCGCAGTACTTC,CSASSETSAQYF
TRBV12-3/TRBV12-4,TRBD2,TRBJ2-7,-,TGTGGCAGCGGGATGGCCTACGAGCAGTACTTC,CGSGMAYEQYF
TRBV11-2,-,TRBJ2-1,-,TGTGCCAGCAGCTTAGTGGCCGGGACGAGCTACAATGAGCAGTTCTTC,CASSLVAGTSYNEQFF
TRBV5-1,-,TRBJ1-4,-,TGCGCCAGCAGCCCCACGGGGACAACTAATGAAAAACTGTTTTTT,CASSPTGTTNEKLFF
TRBV11-1,-,TRBJ2-1,-,TGTGCCAGCAGCTCCCCCGGGCAGGTGTCTAAGTCGTCCTACAGTGAGCAGTTCTTC,CASSSPGQVSKSSYSEQFF
TRBV20-1,TRBD1,TRBJ2-5,-,TGCAATGCTTCAGGGGGTAGAGAGACCCGGTACTTC,CNASGGRETRYF
TRBV12-3/TRBV12-4,-,TRBJ2-7,many,TGTGCCAGCAGTTTCGCGGGACCCTACGAGCAGTACTTC,CASSFAGPYEQYF